Below, one T cell receptor (beta chain) is given with its context. Antigen unknown. The sample originates from a study of CD8 T cells in ankylosing spondylitis. Overall study results and limits: Previously reported in reactive arthritis synovial fluid and blood were some of the motif variants.

TCRdb recomputed calls from the 5' RACE reads with MiXCR, one row per CDR3 protein. This table has roughly 240,000 distinct CDR3 sequences, 8% to 10% appearing once. Germline V gene lookup returns CDR1 DFQATT and CDR2 SNEGSKA (reference sequence). CDR3 size: 13 residues. The V end lost 6 bases, the J end lost 2 bases, and 14 bases lay between the germline ends. Material: blood, either unsorted or a sorted T cell fraction (not recorded which). The chain joins TRBV20-1 to TRBJ2-7; possible D gene TRBD2, 5 bases. This sequence was found in a female donor with ankylosing spondylitis or in good health (not recorded which). CDR3 coding DNA: TGCAGTGCAAAGGGAGTTTCGACCTACGAGCAGTACTTC. Amino acid sequence: CSAKGVSTYEQYF.